Here is one T cell receptor (beta chain) with its context. Its antigen target is currently unknown. No base quality values were provided; no much bigger clone lies one nucleotide off. The data stem from a study of blood T cell repertoires in COVID-19 (dated by TCRdb to 2018 to 2021). The study in broad terms: Samples covering the acute and convalescent phases of COVID-19 were provided by collaborators in the United States, Italy and Spain. The prospective study material was composed of cDNA or gDNA derived from T cells, B-cell-depleted T cells, or PBMCs. Subjects who had been exposed to COVID-19, were actively infected with it, or had recovered from it provided the deeply sampled blood TCRbeta repertoires that made up the dataset. The repertoires were made available in a free public database intended to serve as a resource for research on the immune response to SARS-CoV-2. Samples came from the ongoing ImmuneRACE study (first 160 participants) plus 1,254 subjects from 6 global collaborators. Sample metadata almost always included a de-identified subject ID, COVID-19 status, age in years and sex. HLA class I and class II types, where available, came from metadata supplied by the sample provider rather than from assay-based typing. The full study reports these points: How much clinical and demographic metadata was included differed by source and by participant, and the metadata was provided uncurated.

Enrolling through a virtual design, the prospective study's participants ranged in age from roughly 18 to 90 years and lived across some 22 United States geographic areas. In the prospective study, participants were assigned to cohorts based on the clinical history participants reported in a screening survey and a study questionnaire. ImmuneRACE Cohort 3 recovered participants were defined by two consecutive negative NP/OP PCR tests, healthcare professional clearance, or symptom resolution. In the prospective study, mobile phlebotomists collected whole blood, serum and a nasopharyngeal or oropharyngeal swab from each participant. Participants in the prospective study had the option to provide additional blood draws and questionnaires over an approximately two-month period. Before DNA extraction, prospective study blood samples were shipped either frozen or at room temperature. TCRbeta CDR3 regions were amplified from genomic DNA by means of the immunoSEQ Assay, a bias-controlled multiplex PCR. In the paper's pipeline: Nucleated cell counts per sample were estimated from amplification of reference gene primers within the assay. To quantify the absolute abundance of each unique TCRbeta CDR3 rearrangement, sequence reads were collapsed and filtered. For each sample, productive Simpson clonality was calculated as the square root of Simpson's diversity index over productive rearrangements. Here the immuneACCESS table is served through TCRdb, limited to in-frame sequences with V and J called. Missing clones are a known gap in these copies; in checked studies unresolved V genes cover under half, and the rest lacks a known reason. That table gives V, J and clone size, and the DNA gave D and trimming. The sample profile shows over 200,000 clones; 70% to 90% of them were found once. The top ten clonotypes cover roughly a sixth of the sample.

Its CDR3 holds 15 amino acids, cysteine through phenylalanine. Of the read, only the CDR3 DNA is kept; its 45 bases are in frame from base 1. Germline trimming amounts to 6 bases on V and 1 base on J, with 2 as the count of junction bases outside the gene matches. The germline V gene sets CDR1 to SGDLS and CDR2 to YYNGEE. The chain joins TRBV9 to TRBJ2-5, with TRBD2 identical over 14 junction bases. Material: PBMCs or T cells enriched from blood (not recorded which). The sequence came from a man aged 18-30 years who had recovered from COVID-19. The CDR3: CASTGLAGGQETQYF. The nucleotide sequence is given as TGTGCCAGCACCGGACTAGCGGGGGGCCAAGAGACCCAGTACTTC.